A single sample gave rise to the 18 T cell receptor beta chains below, sequenced in a study of shared T cell receptors in the human thymus. The method was immunoSEQ multiplex PCR; TCRdb's version includes in-frame clones alone and lacks a portion of them. The repertoire has roughly 710,000 clones, approximately 85% of them found once; the top ten carry around 0.0094%. The same sample was also studied in work on human thymus T cells.

The sequenced sample consisted of thymocytes. All receptors derive from a girl in the first two years of life with a congenital heart defect.

The chain has TRBV10-3 and TRBJ2-3; 9 bases map to TRBD1. Unmatched junction bases numbered 12, after V lost 11 bases and J lost 3 bases. The CDR3 consists of 15 residues. Germline V gene sequence: CDR1 ENHRY, CDR2 SYGVKD. CDR3 DNA sequence: TGTGCCGGACAACAGGGGGCAGGTGGAACAGATACGCAGTATTTT. Translating it yields CAGQQGAGGTDTQYF.

The gene calls are TRBV19 and TRBJ1-4, with 8 bases aligning to TRBD1. The CDR3 totals 18 residues. Germline trimming cut 5 bases from V and 4 bases from J; bases unmatched to any gene: 15. CDR1 is LNHDA and CDR2 is SQIVND in the germline V gene (reference sequence). The CDR3 is CASSFGQGPGAYNEKLFF. The CDR3 region has the DNA TGTGCCAGTAGTTTTGGACAGGGCCCTGGGGCGTATAATGAAAAACTGTTTTTT.

This chain links TRBV5-1 with TRBJ2-5; D remains unclear. The CDR3 extends over 18 amino acids. V was shortened by 1 base and J by 2 bases, with 21 bases between the two germline ends. CDR1 is SGHRS, CDR2 YFSETQ, per germline. CDR3 in amino acids: CASSLKRISGFSQETQYF. Here the CDR3 DNA reads TGCGCCAGCAGCTTGAAGAGGATTTCCGGGTTCTCACAAGAGACCCAGTACTTC.

The chain couples TRBV5-5 to TRBJ1-2, with unresolved D. The germline V and J ends were trimmed by 2 bases and 4 bases, with 12 bases remaining between them. CDR1 is SGHKS, CDR2 YYEKEE, per germline (reference sequence). The CDR3 extends over 14 amino acids. Here the CDR3 reads CASSLLRRFYGYTF. Written as DNA, the CDR3 is TGTGCCAGCAGCTTATTGAGGCGCTTCTATGGCTACACCTTC.

The genes are TRBV19 and TRBJ1-6; D gene unclear. Germline V gene lookup returns CDR1 LNHDA and CDR2 SQIVND (reference sequence). The CDR3 has 17 residues. V was cut by 4 bases and J by 0 bases, with 13 bases left in between. The CDR3 DNA follows: TGTGCCAGTAGTACCTGTACCCCCAGCTCCTATAATTCACCCCTCCACTTT. It encodes CASSTCTPSSYNSPLHF.

This rearrangement joins TRBV15 to TRBJ1-1; TRBD1 might be the D (5 bases). The CDR3 spans 16 residues. Germline V gene lookup returns CDR1 LNHNV and CDR2 YYDKDF (reference sequence). V was trimmed by 0 bases and J by 0 bases, leaving 11 bases between them. CDR3 amino acids: CATSRDTGRVNTEAFF. For the CDR3, the DNA is TGTGCCACCAGCAGAGATACAGGCAGGGTGAACACTGAAGCTTTCTTT.

This sequence joins TRBV6-6 and TRBJ1-5, with D possibly TRBD1 on 5 matching bases. Trimming left V 7 bases short and J 2 bases short, with 15 bases between. This CDR3 region has 15 residues. Germline-derived CDR1 and CDR2 are MNHNY and SVGAGI (reference sequence). The CDR3 here is CASTSGIEGNQPQHF. CDR3 in DNA: TGTGCCAGCACATCAGGGATTGAAGGCAATCAGCCCCAGCATTTT.

This chain connects TRBV5-4 to TRBJ2-7; 10 bases are a match to TRBD2. CDR3 size: 16 residues. The germline V gene has CDR1 SGHNT and CDR2 YYREEE (reference sequence). V was pared by 4 bases and J by 4 bases, with 11 bases of the junction left unmatched. CDR3 sequence (DNA): TGTGCCAGCAGCAAAAGGAGGACTAGCGGAGGATACGAGCAGTACTTC. Its protein product is CASSKRRTSGGYEQYF.

The rearrangement links TRBV29-1 to TRBJ2-1; TRBD2 matches 10 bases. Per germline, CDR1 SQVTM and CDR2 ANQGSEA. The junction had 17 bases not matched to a gene; V was cut back by 6 bases and J by 6 bases. This CDR3 spans 17 amino acids. The CDR3 is CSVHRRSQRGGPNEQFF. CDR3 DNA: TGCAGCGTCCACAGGCGCTCCCAGCGGGGGGGCCCCAATGAGCAGTTCTTC.

This clone came up once. The chain is built from TRBV5-8 and TRBJ1-5, with 8 bases lining up with TRBD1. V shed 3 bases and J 4 bases; nucleotides not matched to a gene: 18. Germline V CDR1 and CDR2: SGHTS, YDEGEE. The CDR3 is made up of 19 amino acids. The CDR3, as DNA: TGTGCCAGCAGCTCCACCGACAGGGGTCGCCTCACCTGGAATCAGCCCCAGCATTTT. Translation: CASSSTDRGRLTWNQPQHF. The entire variable domain, with the rest obtained from reference TRBV5-8 and TRBJ1-5, is as follows: EAGVTQSPTHLIKTRGQQATLRCSPISGHTSVYWYQQALGLGLQFLLWYDEGEERNRGNFPPRFSGRQFPNYSSELNVNALELEDSALYLCASSSTDRGRLTWNQPQHFGDGTRLSIL.

The chain combines TRBV27 with TRBJ1-5; the match to TRBD1 covers 8 bases. Trimming took 6 bases from V and 7 from J; bases not matched to a gene: 11. The CDR3 length is 15 residues. Germline loops: CDR1 MNHEY, CDR2 SMNVEV (reference sequence). CDR3 amino acids: CASRLRGRPGQPQHF. The CDR3 coding sequence is TGTGCCAGCAGGCTCAGGGGGCGCCCCGGACAGCCCCAGCATTTT.

The chain couples TRBV7-8 to TRBJ1-1, with D hard to call. Trimming took 1 base from V and 0 from J, leaving 9 bases between them. Germline CDR1 SGHVS, CDR2 FQNEAQ. The CDR3 extends over 15 amino acids. The CDR3 bases are TGTGCCAGCAGCTTAGTCGAGGGTCTGAACACTGAAGCTTTCTTT. It specifies CASSLVEGLNTEAFF.

The chain is built from TRBV7-2 and TRBJ2-7; 9 bases are shared with TRBD2. Germline assignment: CDR1 SGHTA and CDR2 FQGNSA. The CDR3 has 14 amino acids. Unmatched junction bases numbered 8, after V lost 5 bases and J lost 6 bases. The CDR3 DNA sequence: TGTGCCAGCAGCCCGCGGGGACTAGCTTTCGAGCAGTACTTC. Translating gives CASSPRGLAFEQYF. The variable domain in full, completed from reference TRBV7-2 and TRBJ2-7, reads GAGVSQSPSNKVTEKGKDVELRCDPISGHTALYWYRQSLGQGLEFLIYFQGNSAPDKSGLPSDRFSAERTGGSVSTLTIQRTQQEDSAVYLCASSPRGLAFEQYFGPGTRLTVT.

The chain couples TRBV4-1 to TRBJ2-7, with TRBD2 matching 8 bases. The germline V gene has CDR1 MGHRA and CDR2 YSYEKL. The CDR3 extends over 12 amino acids. The V and J ends lost 7 bases and 9 bases, in that order; junction bases with no gene match: 8. The CDR3 spells CASKGLSGGQYF. In DNA form, the CDR3 reads TGCGCCAGCAAGGGCCTAAGCGGGGGGCAGTACTTC.

This chain connects TRBV28 to TRBJ1-2, with TRBD1 matching over 8 bases. V lost 7 bases and J lost 3; bases outside the gene matches: 13. CDR1 and CDR2 from the germline V gene are MDHEN and SYDVKM. This CDR3 comprises 16 residues. The CDR3 DNA reads TGTGCCAGCAAACCCCCGACAGGGGCGGAGGACTATGGCTACACCTTC. Protein: CASKPPTGAEDYGYTF.

This chain connects TRBV5-1 to TRBJ1-1; D perhaps matches TRBD1 (5 bases). The CDR3 totals 17 residues. The germline V gene encodes CDR1 SGHRS and CDR2 YFSETQ. Trimming pared 0 bases from V and 1 base from J, leaving 16 bases between. CDR3 residues: CASSLAGRVKGNTEAFF. The CDR3 coding sequence is TGCGCCAGCAGCTTGGCGGGCAGGGTGAAGGGGAACACTGAAGCTTTCTTT. Using reference TRBV5-1 and TRBJ1-1 for the parts outside the CDR3, the full variable domain is KAGVTQTPRYLIKTRGQQVTLSCSPISGHRSVSWYQQTPGQGLQFLFEYFSETQRNKGNFPGRFSGRQFSNSRSEMNVSTLELGDSALYLCASSLAGRVKGNTEAFFGQGTRLTVV.

J is TRBJ2-1 and V is TRBV7-9; TRBD2 aligns across 9 bases. CDR1 is SEHNR, CDR2 FQNEAQ, per germline (reference sequence). The V and J ends lost 1 base and 5 bases, in that order; junction bases with no gene match: 12. The CDR3 consists of 18 residues. CDR3 coding DNA: TGTGCCAGCAGCTTAGGGGCTAGCGGGGACCCAAAGGACAATGAGCAGTTCTTC. Translation: CASSLGASGDPKDNEQFF.

This rearrangement joins TRBV5-5 to TRBJ2-7; D unresolved. Per the germline V gene, CDR1 is SGHKS and CDR2 is YYEKEE (reference sequence). The V end was cut by 6 bases, the J end by 5 bases, with 6 bases between. The CDR3 has 10 residues. The CDR3 protein is CASTLNEQYF. Here the CDR3 DNA reads TGTGCCAGCACTCTAAACGAGCAGTACTTC. The variable domain in full, with the rest retrieved from reference TRBV5-5 and TRBJ2-7, is DAGVTQSPTHLIKTRGQQVTLRCSPISGHKSVSWYQQVLGQGPQFIFQYYEKEERGRGNFPDRFSARQFPNYSSELNVNALLLGDSALYLCASTLNEQYFGPGTRLTVT.